This TCR beta chain was documented in a study of T cell responses to AZD1222 COVID-19 vaccine (dated by TCRdb to the early 2020s). For the wider study: AZD1222 recipients whose second dose came at about 4 weeks and those whose second dose came at about 12 weeks were combined into one group, since spike-specific TCR depth and breadth did not differ between the two schedules. A total of about 240 trial participants underwent TCR sequencing, of whom 200 to 220 received two doses of AZD1222 and about 25 received two doses of the MenACWY control vaccine. Enrollment into the trials was organized by age into subgroups of 18-55, 56-69 and 70-plus years, and those subgroups contained roughly 150, 30 and 60 TCR-sequenced participants, respectively. Study-level results and caveats: The whole spike protein was spanned by vaccine-associated CD4 TCRs, and dominant responses were seen in regions 160-218 and 743-854. Participants were mostly white British, with more females than males. The authors suggested clonal diversity may have been underestimated. Conclusions about previously exposed vaccinees are limited because only six or seven AZD1222 recipients were SARS-CoV-2 seropositive at baseline. Epitopes outside the regions mutated in the B.1.351 and B.1.1.7 variants were reportedly recognized by nearly half of the unique spike-specific TCRs. Because no day 14 peak-response samples were available, repertoires were characterized only after the peak T cell response. Spike-specific TCR breadth and depth rose significantly after two AZD1222 doses compared with day 0 and with MenACWY recipients. In the small 56-69-year group, the increase in depth fell short of significance, most likely because of low power.

The time point label, read with the paper, signifies: baseline before first vaccination. Vaccinee samples were obtained from the UK trials COV001 and COV002, which included a single-blind randomized controlled phase 2/3 trial of AZD1222 (ChAdOx1 nCoV-19) in healthy adults. For TCRbeta chain sequencing, PBMC samples from trial participants were taken at day 0 and at day 28 after the second dose. From the cysteine up to the phenylalanine, the CDR3 has a length of 14 residues. Only the CDR3 DNA is retained, 42 bases long and in frame from the first base. Reading the germline V gene gives CDR1 MDHEN and CDR2 SYDVKM. V loses 6 bases of germline sequence and J loses 0 bases, and the interval between the two ends is 11 bases. The CDR3 regions of human TCRbeta chains were analyzed by immunosequencing. On the study's bioinformatics: TCRs in the repertoires were compared against a reference library of SARS-CoV-2-specific TCRs that had been generated with the MIRA antigen-specificity platform. Breadth was defined as the fraction of unique TCRs that were SARS-CoV-2-associated. Depth was defined as the fraction of total T cells that were SARS-CoV-2-associated. Using the MIRA data, every spike-specific TCR was mapped to the spike region that the TCR reacted to and assigned to either a CD4 or a CD8 class. Log10-transformed breadth and depth values were compared by one-way ANOVA with Sidak's multiple comparisons tests. In TCRdb, the immuneACCESS table is reduced to in-frame sequences with V and J assigned. These tables do not hold every clone; where another copy was compared, an unresolved V gene accounts for under half, and the others remain unexplained. V, J and clone size are taken as reported in that table, and D and trimming were inferred from the DNA itself. The sample includes 78,000 or so clones, with around 88% observed a single time. The biggest ten clones account for around 19% of the sample.

A remark on this clone: Its antigen remains unidentified. The record has no base qualities; no much larger clone is one base away.

The rearranged segments are TRBV28 and TRBJ2-5; the D gene is unclear. Specimen: peripheral blood, collected on day 0 of AZD1222 vaccination. The TCR was taken from an adult in good health. The CDR3: CASRWLRNQETQYF. In nucleotides, the sequence is TGTGCCAGCAGATGGCTCAGGAACCAAGAGACCCAGTACTTC.